The clone carrying this T cell receptor (beta chain) appeared a few times. Its antigen is undetermined. The data stem from a study of T-cell memory formation after mild COVID-19. V was clipped by 4 bases and J by 2 bases, with 8 bases between them. The CDR3 is 13 residues long. The germline gives CDR1 SNHLY, CDR2 FYNNEI. MiXCR, run by TCRdb on the 5' RACE reads, gives a single entry per CDR3 protein. Altogether 250,000 to 350,000 distinct CDR3 sequences are present, more than 13% being singletons, with the ten largest covering 21%. Study-wide points: Clones shrinking between day 15 and 85 showed a balanced CD4/CD8 split, and those that grew later tilted toward CD4+. Clonal second-wave expansions that peaked on day 37 had unconfirmed SARS-CoV-2 specificity.

V usage is TRBV2 and J usage is TRBJ2-5, with a weak D call TRBD1 (5 bases). Sequenced sample: PBMCs or a T cell subset sorted from them (not recorded which). The sequence was obtained from a man between 18 and 29 years old who had mild COVID-19 (a few samples of this study predate the infection). Cell type and time point are not known. CDR3 sequence: CASSAAGQETQYF. CDR3 DNA sequence: TGTGCCAGCAGTGCGGCAGGGCAAGAGACCCAGTACTTC.